This TCR beta chain was sequenced in a study of radiotherapy plus CTLA-4 blockade in lung cancer. Repertoires were generated with immunoSEQ multiplex PCR, while TCRdb's copy carries only in-frame clones and drops some. This table holds approximately 100,000 clones, around 86% found once. The clonotype originates from a human donor with non-small cell lung cancer who had a partial response to radiotherapy plus ipilimumab. The specimen was peripheral blood, collected from a patient treated with radiotherapy plus ipilimumab.

Here the CDR3 DNA reads TGTGCCAGCACCCTGACAGGGGGCTATGAAAAACTGTTTTTT. Translation: CASTLTGGYEKLFF. J is TRBJ1-4 and V is TRBV6-1; 10 bases line up with TRBD1. The ends lost 7 bases at V and 6 bases at J; junction bases unmatched: 5. This CDR3 is built from 14 residues. Germline assignment: CDR1 MNHNS and CDR2 SASEGT.